The 32 T cell receptor beta chains given below trace back to one sample, sequenced in a study of cytotoxic CD8 clonotypes in ibrutinib-treated CLL. Profiling relied on immunoSEQ multiplex PCR, and the TCRdb table lists in-frame clones only, not all of them. The data contain about 45,000 clones, roughly 76% of them singletons. Sample: PBMCs, taken after 12 months of ibrutinib treatment. The source is a human donor with chronic lymphocytic leukemia.

This clone occurred once. This chain joins TRBV10-3 and TRBJ2-5, with 12 bases identical to TRBD2. In germline, CDR1 is ENHRY, CDR2 SYGVKD. The CDR3 is 17 residues long. With V trimmed by 5 bases and J by 2 bases, 9 bases remained unmatched. The CDR3 bases are TGTGCCATCAGTCGTGGACTAGCGGGGAAGGAACAAGAGACCCAGTACTTC. As protein: CAISRGLAGKEQETQYF.

The chain uses TRBV20-1 and TRBJ1-1; D is uncertain. Germline-derived CDR1 and CDR2 are DFQATT and SNEGSKA (reference sequence). Deletions cut 2 bases from V and 10 bases from J, with 11 bases between. The CDR3 extends over 11 amino acids. The CDR3, as DNA: TGCAGTGCTAGATACGTCTCAGCAGCTTTCTTT. Protein: CSARYVSAAFF.

J is TRBJ1-5 and V is TRBV6-6, with 9 bases matching TRBD1. CDR3 size: 15 residues. V dropped 6 bases and J dropped 7; count of bases not matched to a gene: 10. Germline V gene lookup returns CDR1 MNHNY and CDR2 SVGAGI (reference sequence). The CDR3: CASSATGGGGQPQHF. The CDR3 DNA reads TGTGCCAGCAGCGCAACAGGGGGCGGAGGGCAGCCCCAGCATTTT.

This clone occurred a few times. The chain recombines TRBV6-6 with TRBJ1-1; 9 bases agree with TRBD1. Per the germline V gene, CDR1 is MNHNY and CDR2 is SVGAGI (reference sequence). The CDR3 sequence is 13 residues long. Trimming cost V 7 bases and J 4 bases; bases outside gene matches: 4. This CDR3 is CASTGQGFTEAFF. The CDR3 DNA reads as TGTGCCAGCACGGGACAGGGATTCACTGAAGCTTTCTTT.

This clone was seen a handful of times. The chain is built from TRBV5-1 and TRBJ1-2; D may be TRBD1 (5 bases). Germline loops: CDR1 SGHRS, CDR2 YFSETQ. With 5 bases removed from V and 7 bases from J, the gap between germline ends came to 12 bases. The CDR3 loop spans 12 amino acids. As DNA, the CDR3 is TGCGCCAGCAGTAATGAGGGGCTTGGCTACACCTTC. Protein product: CASSNEGLGYTF.

The rearrangement links TRBV4-2 to TRBJ1-6; the D gene is possibly TRBD1 (6 bases). Germline V CDR1 and CDR2: LGHNA, YNFKEQ. V was shortened by 1 base and J by 7 bases, with 20 bases between the two germline ends. The CDR3 is made up of 18 amino acids. This CDR3 is CASSQGGSTWGLNSPLHF. In DNA form, the CDR3 reads TGTGCCAGCAGCCAAGGAGGAAGTACATGGGGGCTGAATTCACCCCTCCACTTT.

This clone was seen more than once but under ten times. The chain carries TRBV9 and TRBJ2-3; 8 nucleotides match TRBD2. V was clipped by 4 bases and J by 5 bases; unmatched bases: 6. From germline, CDR1 is SGDLS and CDR2 YYNGEE. The CDR3 consists of 14 residues. The CDR3 loop reads CASSSRAGEDTQYF. CDR3 DNA sequence: TGTGCCAGCAGCTCGAGAGCGGGGGAAGATACGCAGTATTTT.

The chain combines TRBV9 with TRBJ2-1; possibly TRBD2 for D (7 bases). This CDR3 is built from 15 residues. V was pared by 3 bases and J by 2 bases, with 12 bases between. Germline loops: CDR1 SGDLS, CDR2 YYNGEE. CDR3 sequence: CASSAGGGPYNEQFF. CDR3 nucleotides: TGTGCCAGCAGCGCCGGCGGGGGCCCCTACAATGAGCAGTTCTTC.

The V call is TRBV6-1, the J call TRBJ1-1; 8 bases are a match to TRBD1. The CDR3 extends over 15 amino acids. Germline CDR1 is MNHNS and CDR2 is SASEGT. Trimming at V came to 7 bases and at J to 0 bases, leaving 7 bases not matched to a gene. The CDR3, as DNA: TGTGCCAGCACACCTACGGGACAGGTGAACACTGAAGCTTTCTTT. It is translated as CASTPTGQVNTEAFF.

There are a few counts of this clone. This chain connects TRBV7-9 to TRBJ1-1; TRBD1 aligns across 7 bases. CDR1 is SEHNR and CDR2 is FQNEAQ in the germline V gene (reference sequence). The CDR3 totals 14 residues. With 3 bases clipped from V and 6 bases from J, the junction kept 7 bases outside the gene matches. The CDR3 nucleotides are TGTGCCAGCAGCTTTTCGACAGGGCTCCCTGAAGCTTTCTTT. Protein product: CASSFSTGLPEAFF.

V usage is TRBV9 and J usage is TRBJ2-2; TRBD2 matches 8 bases. Germline V lookup: CDR1 SGDLS, CDR2 YYNGEE. The CDR3 has 14 amino acids. Trimming cost V 2 bases and J 5 bases; bases outside gene matches: 2. The CDR3: CASSVRLATGELFF. CDR3 sequence (DNA): TGTGCCAGCAGCGTTAGACTAGCGACCGGGGAGCTGTTTTTT.

This clone showed up just a few times. V is TRBV29-1 and J is TRBJ1-2; TRBD1 matches 9 bases. CDR1 and CDR2 from the germline V gene are SQVTM and ANQGSEA. The CDR3 runs 15 residues. The V segment lost 8 bases and the J segment 5 bases; nucleotides outside the gene matches: 15. The CDR3 protein is CSTLKEDRGPYGYTF. The CDR3 DNA is TGCAGCACTCTTAAGGAGGACAGGGGCCCATATGGCTACACCTTC.

In regard to this clone: One end of the junction is discordant with germline, which a read error may explain. The chain is built from TRBV2 and TRBJ2-7; TRBD2 agrees at 10 bases. Germline assignment: CDR1 SNHLY and CDR2 FYNNEI. This CDR3 spans 13 amino acids. CDR3 sequence: CASSVGLAVTPHF. The CDR3 DNA follows: TGTGCCAGCAGTGTCGGACTAGCGGTAACCCCGCACTTC.

The chain couples TRBV7-8 to TRBJ2-2; D gene ambiguous. Between the trimmed V and J ends, which lost 1 base and 4 bases, there was a span of 7 bases. This CDR3 region has 14 residues. The germline V gene has CDR1 SGHVS and CDR2 FQNEAQ. The CDR3 DNA sequence: TGTGCCAGCAGCTTAGGGCAAATCACCGGGGAGCTGTTTTTT. Translated: CASSLGQITGELFF. Combining the CDR3 with reference TRBV7-8 and TRBJ2-2 gives the whole variable domain GAGVSQSPRYKVAKRGQDVALRCDPISGHVSLFWYQQALGQGPEFLTYFQNEAQLDKSGLPSDRFFAERPEGSVSTLKIQRTQQEDSAVYLCASSLGQITGELFFGEGSRLTVL.

This clone has a single count. The CDR3 reads CASSSGTGAHGYTF. In DNA form, the CDR3 reads TGTGCCAGCAGTTCCGGTACAGGGGCCCATGGCTACACCTTC. The chain employs TRBV27 and TRBJ1-2, with TRBD1 identical over 7 bases. The CDR3 loop spans 14 amino acids. The V and J ends lost 4 bases and 6 bases, in that order; junction bases with no gene match: 8. Germline lookup yields CDR1 MNHEY and CDR2 SMNVEV (reference sequence).

The chain is built from TRBV18 and TRBJ1-1; tentative D call: TRBD1 (6 bases). Germline CDR1 reads KGHSH; CDR2 reads LQKENI. Trimming shortened V by 3 bases and J by 4 bases, and 9 bases separated the two germline ends. The CDR3 totals 13 residues. The CDR3 nucleotides are TGTGCCAGCTCACCTGGACAGAGCACTGAAGCTTTCTTT. This encodes CASSPGQSTEAFF. The variable domain in full, with the rest retrieved from reference TRBV18 and TRBJ1-1, is NAGVMQNPRHLVRRRGQEARLRCSPMKGHSHVYWYRQLPEEGLKFMVYLQKENIIDESGMPKERFSAEFPKEGPSILRIQQVVRGDSAAYFCASSPGQSTEAFFGQGTRLTVV.

This clone occurred a few times. The rearrangement uses TRBV27 and TRBJ1-1; TRBD1 might be the D (5 bases). The CDR3 consists of 13 residues. Germline CDR1 reads MNHEY; CDR2 reads SMNVEV (reference sequence). Deletions cut 5 bases from V and 5 bases from J, with 12 bases between. In nucleotides, the CDR3 is TGTGCCAGCAGTGGGGGACTGTGGACTGAAGCTTTCTTT. This gives the protein CASSGGLWTEAFF.

The chain couples TRBV7-2 to TRBJ2-7; D is unclear. Germline assignment: CDR1 SGHTA and CDR2 FQGNSA. Deletions cut 2 bases from V and 2 bases from J, with 10 bases between. CDR3 length equals 14 residues. The CDR3 coding sequence is TGTGCCAGCAGCTTAAGCTTAGCCCCCTACGAGCAGTACTTC. It is translated as CASSLSLAPYEQYF.

The chain is built from TRBV29-1 and TRBJ2-1; D is uncertain. CDR1 and CDR2 (germline): SQVTM, ANQGSEA. There are 14 residues in the CDR3. Trimming removed 5 bases at V and 5 bases at J, with 16 bases between. In DNA form, the CDR3 reads TGCAGCGTTCCCCTGGGCGGACGCAACAATGAGCAGTTCTTC. Amino acid sequence: CSVPLGGRNNEQFF.

The chain recombines TRBV9 with TRBJ2-3, with TRBD2 identical over 8 bases. J was trimmed by 4 bases and V by 0 bases; bases with no gene match: 10. The CDR3 consists of 17 residues. CDR1 and CDR2 (germline): SGDLS, YYNGEE. DNA of the CDR3: TGTGCCAGCAGCGTAGGTATAGCGGGGTCAGGGGCAGATACGCAGTATTTT. This gives the protein CASSVGIAGSGADTQYF.

The V and J genes are TRBV28 and TRBJ1-5; D remains ambiguous. The CDR3 sequence is 13 residues long. V was clipped by 8 bases and J by 0 bases, with 8 bases between them. The germline CDR1 and CDR2 sequences are MDHEN and SYDVKM. Here the CDR3 reads CASSRDSNQPQHF. The CDR3 DNA is TGTGCCAGCTCTAGGGATAGCAATCAGCCCCAGCATTTT.

Details on this clone: Other nucleotide sequences from this sample produce the same CDR3. The chain combines TRBV4-1 with TRBJ1-3, with TRBD1 matching 8 bases. The CDR3 totals 17 residues. Germline CDR1 MGHRA, CDR2 YSYEKL. With 2 bases clipped from V and 0 bases from J, the junction kept 6 bases outside the gene matches. The DNA for the CDR3 is TGCGCCAGCAGCCAAACAGGGACAGGTAACTCTGGAAACACCATATATTTT. Protein: CASSQTGTGNSGNTIYF.

This clone was counted only a few times. This CDR3 is CASSEALPANYGYTF. Here the CDR3 DNA reads TGTGCCAGCAGTGAAGCGTTGCCAGCTAACTATGGCTACACCTTC. The chain uses TRBV2 and TRBJ1-2, with D uncertain. CDR3 length: 15 residues. Germline V gene sequence: CDR1 SNHLY, CDR2 FYNNEI. V was shortened by 0 bases and J by 0 bases, with 8 bases between the two germline ends. Full variable domain (rest looked up from reference TRBV2 and TRBJ1-2): EPEVTQTPSHQVTQMGQEVILRCVPISNHLYFYWYRQILGQKVEFLVSFYNNEISEKSEIFDDQFSVERPDGSNFTLKIRSTKLEDSAMYFCASSEALPANYGYTFGSGTRLTVV.

The chain uses TRBV2 and TRBJ2-1; 7 bases fit TRBD2. Losses at the gene ends were 7 bases for V and 2 bases for J; bases not matched to a gene: 11. Germline CDR1 and CDR2: SNHLY and FYNNEI. The CDR3 totals 16 residues. This chain's CDR3 is CASTQERGKAYNEQFF. CDR3 nucleotide sequence: TGTGCCAGCACCCAAGAGCGGGGTAAGGCCTACAATGAGCAGTTCTTC.

V is TRBV6-1 and J is TRBJ2-5; D gene uncertain. Germline-derived CDR1 and CDR2 are MNHNS and SASEGT. The V gene lost 5 bases and the J gene lost 2 bases, with 15 bases spanning the gap. This CDR3 is built from 15 residues. The CDR3 loop reads CASSRDWASQETQYF. CDR3 bases: TGTGCCAGCAGTCGCGACTGGGCTAGTCAAGAGACCCAGTACTTC.

In its sample, this clone was seen a few times. The chain employs TRBV7-3 and TRBJ1-2, with 8 nucleotides matching TRBD1. Germline CDR1 reads SGHTA; CDR2 reads FQGTGA. The ends lost 2 bases at V and 0 bases at J; junction bases unmatched: 2. The length of the CDR3 is 15 residues. The CDR3 DNA reads TGTGCCAGCAGCTTAGGACAGGGAACTAACTATGGCTACACCTTC. It specifies CASSLGQGTNYGYTF.

This chain joins TRBV5-1 and TRBJ2-5, with 8 bases fitting TRBD2. The CDR3 totals 17 residues. CDR1 SGHRS and CDR2 YFSETQ come from the germline V gene. With 2 bases clipped from V and 1 base from J, the junction kept 10 bases outside the gene matches. The CDR3 loop is CASSLHSQTSAQETQYF. The CDR3, as DNA: TGCGCCAGCAGCTTACATAGCCAGACTAGCGCCCAAGAGACCCAGTACTTC.

V and J are TRBV29-1 and TRBJ2-2; 10 nucleotides agree with TRBD1. In germline, CDR1 is SQVTM, CDR2 ANQGSEA. The junction had 2 bases not matched to a gene; V was cut back by 6 bases and J by 4 bases. The CDR3 is 13 amino acids. The CDR3 region is CSVGTGVTGELFF. The CDR3 coding sequence is TGCAGCGTGGGGACAGGGGTCACCGGGGAGCTGTTTTTT.

Only a few counts were recorded for this clone. In nucleotides, the CDR3 is TGCGCCACTACCACGGGTACGGGGGAGACCCAGTACTTC. This codes for CATTTGTGETQYF. J is TRBJ2-5 and V is TRBV5-1; D is perhaps TRBD2 (5 bases). This CDR3 spans 13 amino acids. Germline-derived CDR1 and CDR2 are SGHRS and YFSETQ. The V end lost 9 bases, the J end lost 5 bases, and 17 bases lay between the germline ends.

The chain recombines TRBV19 with TRBJ1-4, with D perhaps matching TRBD1 (6 bases). Germline loops: CDR1 LNHDA, CDR2 SQIVND (reference sequence). V lost 6 bases, J lost 8 bases, and 16 bases lay in between. The CDR3 contains 14 residues. CDR3 nucleotide sequence: TGTGCCAGTAGAGGGGGTGGACTTCCCGAAAAACTGTTTTTT. It is translated as CASRGGGLPEKLFF.

V usage is TRBV9 and J usage is TRBJ2-1, with D maybe TRBD2 (5 bases). This CDR3 contains 16 residues. The germline V and J ends were trimmed by 2 bases and 6 bases, with 18 bases remaining between them. Germline V gives CDR1 SGDLS, CDR2 YYNGEE. This CDR3 reads CASSVSDGLGGNEQFF. CDR3 coding DNA: TGTGCCAGCAGCGTCTCAGACGGCTTAGGAGGCAATGAGCAGTTCTTC.

This clone was seen a few times. Here the CDR3 reads CASSQDRQAFF. The CDR3 DNA sequence: TGCGCCAGCAGCCAAGACAGACAAGCTTTCTTT. The chain uses TRBV4-1 and TRBJ1-1; D not certain. V was pared by 0 bases and J by 9 bases, with 5 bases between. The CDR3 is 11 residues long. The germline V gene has CDR1 MGHRA and CDR2 YSYEKL.